A selection of T cell receptor beta chains follows, all from one sample in a study of radiotherapy plus CTLA-4 blockade in lung cancer. Clones were sequenced by immunoSEQ multiplex PCR, and TCRdb holds only the in-frame ones, with some missing. The sample lists approximately 46,000 clones, 85% occurring once. The specimen was peripheral blood, collected from a patient treated with radiotherapy plus ipilimumab. Receptors were obtained from a human donor with non-small cell lung cancer whose response to radiotherapy plus ipilimumab could not be evaluated. CDR3s include the opening cysteine and the closing phenylalanine or tryptophan. The D gene is left open where the match is weak. Rows give clone size only sometimes, using once, few, many, or a class for an expanded clone.

TRBV19	.	TRBJ1-1	once	CASSRPGTEAFF	TGTGCCAGTAGTAGACCGGGGACTGAAGCTTTCTTT
TRBV4-3	TRBD2	TRBJ2-1	.	CASSQDGLAGGGNEQFF	TGCGCCAGCAGCCAAGATGGGCTAGCGGGAGGGGGGAATGAGCAGTTCTTC
TRBV4-2	TRBD1	TRBJ2-7	.	CASSREIQGFNEQYF	TGTGCCAGCAGCCGAGAAATACAGGGGTTCAACGAGCAGTACTTC
TRBV5-4	TRBD2	TRBJ2-1	.	CASSTGTSGLSPNEQFF	TGTGCCAGCAGCACGGGGACTAGCGGCCTGAGCCCTAATGAGCAGTTCTTC
TRBV5-1	.	TRBJ2-7	.	CASSLTGTSYEQYF	TGCGCCAGCAGCTTGACAGGAACCTCCTACGAGCAGTACTTC
TRBV2	.	TRBJ2-3	once	CASRANTDTQYF	TGTGCCAGCAGAGCTAACACAGATACGCAGTATTTT
TRBV7-9	.	TRBJ2-3	.	CASSPGGQGTGTQYF	TGTGCCAGCAGCCCCGGGGGGCAGGGTACAGGTACGCAGTATTTT
TRBV5-4	.	TRBJ1-1	.	CVSSPSNRVERTEAFF	TGTGTCAGCAGCCCCTCGAACAGGGTGGAGAGAACTGAAGCTTTCTTT
TRBV9	TRBD2	TRBJ2-3	.	CASSGQGLAGAIRGTDTQYF	TGTGCCAGCAGCGGACAGGGACTAGCGGGAGCAATTAGAGGCACAGATACGCAGTATTTT
TRBV5-1	TRBD1	TRBJ1-2	few	CASSLGQGELNGYTF	TGCGCCAGCAGCTTGGGACAGGGGGAACTTAATGGCTACACCTTC
TRBV11-2	TRBD2	TRBJ2-1	.	CASSYSGRKTYNEQFF	TGTGCCAGCAGCTATAGCGGGAGGAAGACCTACAATGAGCAGTTCTTC
TRBV6-5	TRBD2	TRBJ2-7	few	CASSYASGRVEQYF	TGTGCCAGCAGTTACGCTAGCGGGAGGGTCGAGCAGTACTTC
TRBV5-1	.	TRBJ2-1	.	CASSLGLYNEQFF	TGCGCCAGCAGCCTCGGACTGTACAATGAGCAGTTCTTC
TRBV27	TRBD2	TRBJ2-7	.	CASGWTSGSPSSYEQYF	TGTGCCAGCGGGTGGACTAGCGGGAGTCCGAGCTCCTACGAGCAGTACTTC
TRBV7-9	.	TRBJ1-2	.	CASSKTANYGYTF	TGTGCCAGCAGCAAGACAGCAAACTATGGCTACACCTTC
TRBV28	.	TRBJ1-1	.	CASSLGTALAVNTEAFF	TGTGCCAGCAGTCTGGGGACGGCCTTAGCGGTGAACACTGAAGCTTTCTTT
TRBV19	.	TRBJ2-6	.	CAACQSGANVLTF	TGTGCCGCGTGTCAATCTGGGGCCAACGTCCTGACTTTC
TRBV28	.	TRBJ1-2	.	CASKTGPLSGGGYTF	TGTGCCAGCAAAACGGGTCCGCTGAGCGGAGGTGGCTACACCTTC
TRBV28	TRBD1	TRBJ2-7	.	CASTSPGQRPYEQYF	TGTGCCAGCACCTCGCCGGGACAGAGACCCTACGAGCAGTACTTC
TRBV5-8	.	TRBJ1-5	.	CASSLGVRGSNQPQHF	TGTGCCAGCAGCTTGGGGGTCAGGGGTAGCAATCAGCCCCAGCATTTT
TRBV19	TRBD2	TRBJ2-3	.	CASTPGLAGLSTDTQYF	TGTGCCAGTACCCCCGGGCTAGCGGGGCTAAGCACAGATACGCAGTATTTT
TRBV19	.	TRBJ2-3	.	CASSPGHFTDTQYF	TGTGCCAGTAGTCCAGGACACTTCACAGATACGCAGTATTTT
TRBV2	TRBD1	TRBJ2-1	.	CASSGDRATNNEQFF	TGTGCCAGCAGTGGGGACAGGGCGACGAACAATGAGCAGTTCTTC
TRBV7-2	.	TRBJ1-5	.	CASSSHQAQPQHF	TGTGCCAGCAGCTCCCATCAGGCCCAGCCCCAGCATTTT
TRBV6-5	TRBD2	TRBJ2-7	few	CASRGLAEAYEQYF	TGTGCCAGCAGAGGACTAGCTGAAGCCTACGAGCAGTACTTC
TRBV10-3	TRBD2	TRBJ2-7	.	CAISEGGSGYEQYF	TGTGCCATCAGTGAAGGCGGGAGTGGGTACGAGCAGTACTTC
TRBV7-2	.	TRBJ2-1	.	CASSLGRQAINEQFF	TGTGCCAGCAGCTTAGGACGACAGGCCATCAATGAGCAGTTCTTC
TRBV19	.	TRBJ2-6	.	CASSILAVVSGANVLTF	TGTGCCAGTAGTATTCTGGCGGTGGTCTCTGGGGCCAACGTCCTGACTTTC
TRBV4-3	TRBD1	TRBJ1-2	.	CASSRQGAGGYTF	TGCGCCAGTTCCCGACAGGGGGCTGGAGGCTACACCTTC
TRBV7-2	TRBD2	TRBJ2-7	.	CASSPGGAGGYEQYF	TGTGCCAGCAGCCCCGGGGGAGCGGGAGGCTACGAGCAGTACTTC
TRBV14	.	TRBJ2-7	.	CASRAGGDNSYEQYF	TGTGCCAGCAGGGCTGGGGGGGACAACTCCTACGAGCAGTACTTC
TRBV5-8	TRBD2	TRBJ2-5	.	CASSLSGRAPETQYF	TGTGCCAGCAGCTTGAGCGGGAGGGCTCCGGAGACCCAGTACTTC
TRBV5-1	TRBD2	TRBJ2-3	few	CASSLWYGREGAYTQYF	TGCGCCAGCAGCTTGTGGTACGGGAGGGAGGGAGCCTATACGCAGTATTTT
TRBV4-2	.	TRBJ2-7	.	CASSQSLWRESYEQYF	TGTGCCAGCAGCCAATCGTTGTGGCGGGAATCCTACGAGCAGTACTTC
TRBV11-2	.	TRBJ1-3	.	CASSLESSYSGNTIYF	TGTGCCAGCAGCTTAGAGTCCAGTTACTCTGGAAACACCATATATTTT
TRBV30	TRBD1	TRBJ1-1	once	CAWRPGGDTEAFF	TGTGCCTGGAGACCAGGGGGTGACACTGAAGCTTTCTTT
TRBV29-1	.	TRBJ1-1	few	CSVPGQKTPLNTEAFF	TGCAGCGTTCCGGGACAAAAGACCCCATTGAACACTGAAGCTTTCTTT
TRBV19	TRBD1	TRBJ1-1	.	CASSIRGTVQTEAFF	TGTGCCAGTAGTATCAGGGGGACCGTCCAAACTGAAGCTTTCTTT
TRBV2	.	TRBJ2-1	.	CASSLRVATVQGQFF	TGTGCCAGCAGCCTCCGGGTCGCAACTGTACAGGGGCAGTTCTTC
TRBV29-1	.	TRBJ1-1	.	CSVVRAREAFF	TGCAGCGTTGTGCGGGCCAGAGAAGCTTTCTTT
TRBV2	TRBD2	TRBJ2-1	.	CASKGASGDNEQFF	TGTGCCAGCAAAGGGGCTAGCGGCGACAATGAGCAGTTCTTC
TRBV28	TRBD1	TRBJ2-7	.	CASSLGQMIFF	TGTGCCAGCAGTTTGGGACAGATGATTTTCTTC
TRBV4-1	TRBD1	TRBJ1-1	once	CASSHGTGGAFF	TGCGCCAGCAGCCATGGGACAGGGGGAGCTTTCTTT
TRBV4-1	.	TRBJ2-1	.	CASSQGVGRGEQFF	TGCGCCAGCAGCCAAGGAGTAGGGCGGGGTGAGCAGTTCTTC
TRBV5-1	TRBD1	TRBJ2-5	.	CASSLEGAPGETQYF	TGCGCCAGCAGCTTGGAGGGGGCGCCGGGGGAGACCCAGTACTTC
TRBV5-1	TRBD1	TRBJ2-1	.	CASSLLQGARNEQFF	TGCGCCAGCAGCTTGTTACAGGGGGCAAGGAATGAGCAGTTCTTC
TRBV19	.	TRBJ1-1	.	CASSVRGNTEAFF	TGTGCCAGTAGTGTTAGGGGAAACACTGAAGCTTTCTTT
TRBV27	TRBD1	TRBJ2-1	.	CASSPTGDLNEQFF	TGTGCCAGCAGTCCGACAGGGGACCTCAATGAGCAGTTCTTC
TRBV27	.	TRBJ1-1	.	CATILNTEAFF	TGTGCCACCATTCTGAACACTGAAGCTTTCTTT
TRBV2	TRBD2	TRBJ2-3	.	CASSDGGGSTDTQYF	TGTGCCAGCAGTGATGGGGGGGGAAGCACAGATACGCAGTATTTT
TRBV7-9	.	TRBJ2-1	once	CASSSGLAYNEQFF	TGTGCCAGCAGCTCGGGACTTGCCTACAATGAGCAGTTCTTC
TRBV19	TRBD2	TRBJ2-3	.	CASSAGLAGHTQYF	TGTGCCAGTAGTGCCGGACTAGCGGGTCATACGCAGTATTTT
TRBV5-8	TRBD1	TRBJ1-2	.	CASSLVLVGGSPGGYTF	TGTGCCAGCAGCTTGGTCTTGGTAGGGGGCTCACCGGGAGGCTACACCTTC
TRBV2	TRBD1	TRBJ1-2	.	CASSEHRGPFYGYTF	TGTGCCAGCAGTGAACACAGGGGGCCATTCTATGGCTACACCTTC